This T cell receptor beta chain is drawn from a study of blood T cell repertoires in COVID-19. Overall study context: The analysed material was cDNA or gDNA that came from T cells, B-cell-depleted T cells, or PBMCs.

Assay used: immunoSEQ multiplex PCR; TCRdb lists only in-frame clones, some missing. The table records approximately 210,000 clones, approximately 85% of them present only once. This clone was observed a single time. V lost 8 bases, J lost 9 bases, and 10 bases stayed unmatched. CDR1 is ENHRY and CDR2 is SYGVKD in the germline V gene. This CDR3 is built from 14 residues. Participant-reported clinical history was the basis for cohort assignment. Sequencing was performed on PBMCs or T cells enriched from blood (not recorded which). The rearrangement uses TRBV10-3 and TRBJ2-1; 10 bases align to TRBD2. The sequence derives from a man in his forties or fifties who had recovered from COVID-19. The CDR3 nucleotides read TGTGCCATCGGACCTAGCGGGAGTCAGGGTGAGCAGTTCTTC. Translating it yields CAIGPSGSQGEQFF.